Presented here are 10 T cell receptor beta chains from one specimen sequenced in a study of T cells in Graves' hyperthyroidism and ophthalmopathy. From RNA transcripts, TCR beta CDR3 regions were amplified. The HTBI primer set served for first-round RT-PCR of the TCR CDR3. TCRdb processed the multiplex PCR reads anew with MiXCR; each CDR3 protein has one entry. The sample has about 380,000 distinct CDR3 sequences; about 18% are singletons. The specimen was blood. These receptors all stem from a man aged 18-30 years with Graves' ophthalmopathy.

V gene TRBV28 combines with J gene TRBJ1-5; no definite D call. Germline V lookup: CDR1 MDHEN, CDR2 SYDVKM. The CDR3 length is 17 residues. V was cut by 3 bases and J by 9 bases, with 24 bases left in between. The CDR3 region is CASSLGLSDRPLLPQHF. The CDR3 DNA reads TGTGCCAGCAGTTTGGGCTTGTCGGATAGGCCGTTGTTGCCCCAGCATTTT.

This chain links TRBV28 with TRBJ1-1; 8 bases fit TRBD1. J gave up 6 bases and V 5 bases, and 14 bases lay outside the gene matches. Germline-derived CDR1 and CDR2 are MDHEN and SYDVKM. The CDR3 totals 16 residues. The CDR3 here is CASSGGAGGSGAEAFF. CDR3 nucleotides: TGTGCCAGCAGTGGGGGGGCAGGGGGCAGTGGAGCTGAAGCTTTCTTT.

This chain joins TRBV29-1 and TRBJ2-7, with D perhaps given as TRBD1 or TRBD2 (6 bases each). Germline values: CDR1 SQVTM, CDR2 ANQGSEA. V was clipped by 4 bases and J by 3 bases, with 10 bases between them. There are 12 residues in the CDR3. The DNA of the CDR3 is TGCAGCGTTGTACAGGGACTCTACGAGCAGTACTTC. Its translation is CSVVQGLYEQYF.

A few counts support this clonotype. The rearrangement uses TRBV5-1 and TRBJ2-3; D may correspond to TRBD1 or TRBD2 (6 bases each). The ends were cut back, 4 bases at V and 3 bases at J, with 21 bases in the middle. The CDR3 spans 17 residues. The germline gives CDR1 SGHRS, CDR2 YFSETQ. The CDR3 sequence: CASSPKEGGSGTDTQYF. CDR3 nucleotide sequence: TGCGCCAGCAGCCCGAAGGAGGGGGGCAGTGGAACAGATACGCAGTATTTT.

This clonotype was counted at least ten times. V is TRBV11-2 and J is TRBJ1-6; D is uncertain. The germline V and J ends were trimmed by 1 base and 5 bases, with 6 bases remaining between them. The V gene's germline CDR1 is SGHAT and CDR2 FQNNGV. The CDR3 totals 14 residues. The chain's CDR3 is CASSLGRHNSPLHF. The CDR3 DNA is TGTGCCAGCAGCTTAGGGAGACATAATTCACCCCTCCACTTT.

This clonotype was found many times. The V gene is TRBV6-1, the J gene TRBJ2-7; D is perhaps TRBD1 (5 bases). The CDR3 is made up of 14 amino acids. V dropped 5 bases and J dropped 2 bases, with 13 bases sitting between them. From germline, CDR1 is MNHNS and CDR2 SASEGT. The CDR3 coding sequence is TGTGCCAGCAGTTACGGCACAGGAGCCTACGAGCAGTACTTC. This gives the protein CASSYGTGAYEQYF.

Concerning this clonotype: A much bigger clone sits one base away, suggesting this may be a read error. The chain joins TRBV12-3 or TRBV12-4 to TRBJ1-2, with TRBD1 matching 7 bases. The CDR3 loop spans 13 amino acids. The CDR3 region has the DNA TGTGTCAGCAGCCCAGGGGGTAGGAGTGGCTACACCTTC. The encoded protein is CVSSPGGRSGYTF.

The V call is TRBV5-1, the J call TRBJ2-2; tentative D call: TRBD2 (6 bases). Germline V gene data show CDR1 as SGHRS and CDR2 as YFSETQ. V was pared by 3 bases and J by 7 bases, with 16 bases between. This CDR3 region has 15 residues. The CDR3 DNA reads as TGCGCCAGCAGCTGGAGGGACGCAGGGATCGGGGAGCTGTTTTTT. Translated: CASSWRDAGIGELFF.

The chain joins TRBV4-1 to TRBJ2-6; D remains unclear. The germline V gene encodes CDR1 MGHRA and CDR2 YSYEKL. V lost 3 bases and J lost 0, with 9 bases in between. The CDR3 sequence is 16 residues long. The CDR3 here is CASSHGRTSGANVLTF. CDR3 in DNA: TGCGCCAGCAGCCACGGACGCACCTCTGGGGCCAACGTCCTGACTTTC.

This clonotype has a handful of counts. V is TRBV10-2 and J is TRBJ2-1; D possibly matches TRBD1 or TRBD2 (5 bases each). CDR1 is WSHSY and CDR2 is SAAADI in the germline V gene. The CDR3 is 15 amino acids. Trimming took 5 bases from V and 2 from J, leaving 13 bases between them. CDR3 DNA sequence: TGCGCCAGCAGTTTTGGGGGTCCCCCCTACAATGAGCAGTTCTTC. This translates into CASSFGGPPYNEQFF.